The 2 T cell receptor beta chains below were found in one sample sequenced in a study of cytomegalovirus exposure and HLA in healthy donors. PCR employed 60 Vbeta and 13 Jbeta primers. Assay: immunoSEQ multiplex PCR; the TCRdb copy retains only in-frame clones and omits some. The sample holds about 150,000 clones, about four fifths seen once. The source material was PBMCs. Receptor source: a male donor in good health and CMV-seronegative.

This sequence joins TRBV5-6 and TRBJ2-2; D possibly corresponds to TRBD1 (5 bases). This CDR3 comprises 14 residues. Per the germline V gene, CDR1 is SGHDT and CDR2 is YYEEEE. The V and J ends lost 0 bases and 7 bases respectively, with 10 bases between them. The CDR3 DNA reads TGTGCCAGCAGCTTGGGACAGAGGAACGGGGAGCTGTTTTTT. Translating gives CASSLGQRNGELFF.

This chain links TRBV7-9 with TRBJ2-5, with 11 bases aligning to TRBD2. Trimming removed 5 bases from V and 1 base from J; junction bases left unmatched: 6. CDR3 size: 16 residues. Per the germline V gene, CDR1 is SEHNR and CDR2 is FQNEAQ (reference sequence). The CDR3, as DNA: TGTGCCAGCAGCATCTCCGGGACTAGCGGCCAAGAGACCCAGTACTTC. This sequence encodes CASSISGTSGQETQYF.